Detailed here is one TCR beta chain. The sample is drawn from a study of shared T cell receptors in the human thymus. Only in-frame clones appear in the TCRdb table, and some are missing; sequencing was by immunoSEQ multiplex PCR. Of hundreds of thousands of clones in the sample, roughly 90% are singletons; the top ten hold approximately 0.011%. This same sample was also part of a study on human thymus T cells.

The clonotype comes from a boy under two years old with a congenital heart defect. Sequenced input: thymocytes.

The CDR3 DNA reads as TGTGCCAGCAGTCCTGCGACTTTACAGCAGGGAGGTTCGGCGGATACGCAGTATTTT. This codes for CASSPATLQQGGSADTQYF. The rearrangement joins TRBV6-8 to TRBJ2-3, with D possibly TRBD2 on 6 matching bases. The germline CDR1 and CDR2 sequences are MNHGY and SAAAGT. V dropped 5 bases and J dropped 6 bases, with 30 bases sitting between them. This CDR3 is 19 amino acids long.